This TCR beta chain was sequenced for a study of T cells after yellow fever vaccination. Regarding the study as a whole: Bulk-population clonotypes that are abundant could appear as contaminants in FACS-sorted repertoires.

This clonotype occurred a few times. Its target is not known. CDR1 and CDR2 (germline): MNHEY, SVGAGI. The CDR3 length is 16 residues. Trimming removed 2 bases from V and 7 bases from J; junction bases left unmatched: 9. One entry per CDR3 protein results from TCRdb running MiXCR on the 5' RACE reads. The data show about 220,000 distinct CDR3 sequences, roughly 6.2% seen once. The TCR was taken from a man under 40 who received the YFV17D yellow fever vaccine. The specimen was CD4+ T cells sorted from PBMCs, collected on the day of the yellow fever booster vaccination. V is TRBV6-5 and J is TRBJ2-2; 8 bases align to TRBD2. CDR3 nucleotides: TGTGCCAGCAGTTACGGGGACGCGGGGGGTGGCGGGGAGCTGTTTTTT. Amino acid sequence: CASSYGDAGGGGELFF.